The 20 T cell receptor beta chains presented below share a single source sample, sequenced in a study of Ad26.COV2.S vaccination and SARS-CoV-2 variants. Specified treatment: 15 to 20 received Ad26.COV2.S at low or high dose, single or two shots; several received placebo; per-sample allocation not given. The samples were gathered on day 63 after the first injection of vaccine or placebo. Profiled with immunoSEQ multiplex PCR; TCRdb holds only in-frame clones, not every one. This repertoire shows hundreds of thousands of clones, 65% to 90% found once; its top ten account for around 11%. Material: peripheral blood, obtained in a trial of Ad26.COV2.S vaccine versus placebo. These receptors originate from a person between 18 and 59 years old who received the Ad26.COV2.S COVID-19 vaccine or a placebo.

CDR3 DNA: TGTGCCAGCAGATTCGATTCCGGGACTTCCATCTCCTACAATGAGCAGTTCTTC. It yields the protein CASRFDSGTSISYNEQFF. The rearrangement links TRBV27 to TRBJ2-1; maybe TRBD2 (6 bases). The CDR3 sequence is 18 residues long. V lost 6 bases and J lost 0, with 21 bases in between. Per germline, CDR1 MNHEY and CDR2 SMNVEV (reference sequence).

The chain joins TRBV5-1 to TRBJ2-4, with D perhaps matching TRBD1 (7 bases). The CDR3 sequence is 17 residues long. V shed 4 bases and J shed 1 base, with 18 bases lying between them. From germline, CDR1 is SGHRS and CDR2 YFSETQ. The CDR3 DNA follows: TGCGCCAGCAGCCTTACCAACCAGGGGGGTGCCAAAAACATTCAGTACTTC. Amino acid sequence: CASSLTNQGGAKNIQYF.

This chain uses TRBV5-5 with TRBJ2-3; TRBD1 or TRBD2 may be the D gene (5 bases each). Germline CDR1 SGHKS, CDR2 YYEKEE (reference sequence). This CDR3 is built from 13 residues. V lost 4 bases and J 3 bases, leaving 9 bases between the germline ends. DNA of the CDR3: TGTGCCAGCAGCCGCAGGGAGACAGATACGCAGTATTTT. This encodes CASSRRETDTQYF.

This chain links TRBV6-2 or TRBV6-3 with TRBJ2-1, with D possibly being TRBD2 (6 bases). V was trimmed by 0 bases and J by 4 bases, leaving 13 bases between them. CDR3 length: 16 residues. Germline CDR1 is MNHEY and CDR2 is SVGEGT. CDR3 nucleotides: TGTGCCAGCAGTTACTCGAACGGGAGTGGTTACAATGAGCAGTTCTTC. Translating gives CASSYSNGSGYNEQFF.

The J gene is TRBJ2-7, the V gene TRBV7-2; possibly TRBD1 for D (6 bases). CDR1 and CDR2 (germline): SGHTA, FQGNSA. V was trimmed by 3 bases and J by 2 bases, leaving 14 bases between them. The CDR3 is 15 amino acids. The CDR3 sequence: CASSFGGQGPYEQYF. The DNA of the CDR3 is TGTGCCAGCAGCTTCGGTGGGCAGGGGCCCTACGAGCAGTACTTC.

The chain carries TRBV7-2 and TRBJ2-1, with 12 nucleotides matching TRBD2. The CDR3 is made up of 15 amino acids. The ends lost 5 bases at V and 13 bases at J; junction bases unmatched: 12. Germline assignment: CDR1 SGHTA and CDR2 FQGNSA. The CDR3 bases are TGTGCCAGCAGCCCCATTTCGACTAGCGGGGGCCCCCAGTTCTTC. Protein: CASSPISTSGGPQFF.

This chain joins TRBV6-2 or TRBV6-3 and TRBJ2-4; 12 positions match TRBD1. The V gene's germline CDR1 is MNHEY and CDR2 SVGEGT. V lost 2 bases, J lost 11 bases, and 10 bases stayed unmatched. This CDR3 spans 16 amino acids. The CDR3 DNA reads as TGTGCCAGCAGTTACCTCGCCCGGGACAGGGGGCATTTTCAGTACTTC. Amino acids: CASSYLARDRGHFQYF.

This chain links TRBV5-4 with TRBJ2-3, with a weak D call TRBD2 (5 bases). Germline CDR1 reads SGHNT; CDR2 reads YYREEE (reference sequence). CDR3 size: 17 residues. The V and J ends lost 4 bases and 2 bases respectively, with 20 bases between them. The CDR3 coding sequence is TGTGCCAGCAGCCCGCGGACGGAGACTATTTACACAGATACGCAGTATTTT. The encoded protein is CASSPRTETIYTDTQYF.

This clone showed up just a few times. The V and J genes are TRBV7-9 and TRBJ1-3; D remains unclear. The CDR3 is made up of 15 amino acids. Trimming cost V 1 base and J 0 bases, with 7 bases left between them. The germline gives CDR1 SEHNR, CDR2 FQNEAQ (reference sequence). CDR3 region: CASSLGEYSGNTIYF. For the CDR3, the DNA is TGTGCCAGCAGCTTAGGCGAGTACTCTGGAAACACCATATATTTT.

The genes are TRBV27 and TRBJ1-2; D unresolved. Germline lookup yields CDR1 MNHEY and CDR2 SMNVEV (reference sequence). Trimming cost V 4 bases and J 0 bases, with 15 bases left between them. This CDR3 is 16 amino acids long. In nucleotides, the CDR3 is TGTGCCAGCAGTTCCTTAGGTAGGGCGTCTAACTATGGCTACACCTTC. Protein: CASSSLGRASNYGYTF.

This chain connects TRBV19 to TRBJ1-1; D unresolved. Deletions cut 2 bases from V and 2 bases from J, with 12 bases between. CDR1 is LNHDA and CDR2 is SQIVND in the germline V gene (reference sequence). The CDR3 runs 15 residues. CDR3: CASSIIQARNTEAFF. The CDR3 DNA reads TGTGCCAGTAGTATAATCCAGGCCAGAAACACTGAAGCTTTCTTT.

The chain employs TRBV7-9 and TRBJ2-1; no reliable D call. This CDR3 contains 12 residues. Germline V CDR1 and CDR2: SEHNR, FQNEAQ (reference sequence). Trimming removed 2 bases from V and 16 bases from J, with 15 bases in between. The CDR3 DNA follows: TGTGCCAGCAGCTTACAAGAGGCTAGTAGTTTCTTC. Translated: CASSLQEASSFF.

The chain couples TRBV7-9 to TRBJ1-5; TRBD1 agrees at 7 bases. The V gene end was trimmed by 1 base and the J gene end by 3 bases; junction bases not matched to a gene: 6. The germline CDR1 and CDR2 sequences are SEHNR and FQNEAQ (reference sequence). The CDR3 loop spans 16 amino acids. The CDR3 spells CASSLGAGGVNQPQHF. The CDR3 DNA reads as TGTGCCAGCAGCTTAGGGGCAGGGGGAGTCAATCAGCCCCAGCATTTT.

CDR3 in amino acids: CASSQEAVSGNTIYF. CDR3 in DNA: TGTGCCAGCAGCCAAGAAGCGGTCTCTGGAAACACCATATATTTT. This chain connects TRBV3-1 (or the pseudogene TRBV3-2) to TRBJ1-3; D is unclear. The CDR3 is 15 amino acids. V was cut by 0 bases and J by 0 bases, with 6 bases left in between. Germline V gives CDR1 LGHDT, CDR2 YNNKEL (reference sequence).

The chain combines TRBV4-1 with TRBJ2-1, with D maybe TRBD2 (7 bases). Trimming took off 2 bases at V and 7 bases at J, with 15 bases between the two ends. Germline CDR1 MGHRA, CDR2 YSYEKL. The CDR3 extends over 15 amino acids. Here the CDR3 DNA reads TGCGCCAGCAGCCAATTGGGGGCCGGGAGGAATGAGCAGTTCTTC. Amino acids: CASSQLGAGRNEQFF.

The CDR3 region has the DNA TGTGCCAGCAGTCCGTACAGCTCCCTGAGGAATGAGCAGTACTTC. Protein: CASSPYSSLRNEQYF. This chain connects TRBV28 to TRBJ2-7; D remains ambiguous. V lost 5 bases and J lost 7, with 21 bases in between. CDR1 is MDHEN, CDR2 SYDVKM, per germline. This CDR3 is built from 15 residues.

V usage is TRBV7-6 and J usage is TRBJ1-3; D is possibly TRBD1 (5 bases). This CDR3 comprises 15 residues. V was shortened by 2 bases and J by 5 bases, with 13 bases between the two germline ends. CDR1 and CDR2 from the germline V gene are SGHVS and FNYEAQ. The DNA of the CDR3 is TGTGCCAGCAGCTTAACGGCAGGGTCTCGAAACACCATATATTTT. This encodes CASSLTAGSRNTIYF. Full variable domain (remainder filled in from reference TRBV7-6 and TRBJ1-3): GAGVSQSPRYKVTKRGQDVALRCDPISGHVSLYWYRQALGQGPEFLTYFNYEAQQDKSGLPNDRFSAERPEGSISTLTIQRTEQRDSAMYRCASSLTAGSRNTIYFGEGSWLTVV.

The V and J genes are TRBV10-3 and TRBJ1-2; the D gene is possibly TRBD1 (5 bases). Per the germline V gene, CDR1 is ENHRY and CDR2 is SYGVKD. CDR3 size: 14 residues. Between the trimmed V and J ends, which lost 3 bases and 4 bases, there was a span of 12 bases. CDR3: CAISDRGIRYGYTF. The CDR3 nucleotides are TGTGCCATCAGTGACCGGGGGATCCGCTATGGCTACACCTTC.

The chain employs TRBV10-3 and TRBJ1-2; D is unclear. CDR1 and CDR2 from the germline V gene are ENHRY and SYGVKD. The length of the CDR3 is 12 residues. V dropped 4 bases and J dropped 2 bases, with 5 bases sitting between them. CDR3 loop: CAISAVNYGYTF. CDR3 coding DNA: TGTGCCATCAGTGCGGTAAACTATGGCTACACCTTC.

V and J are TRBV28 and TRBJ1-1, with a tentative D call TRBD1 (5 bases). CDR1 and CDR2 from the germline V gene are MDHEN and SYDVKM. V was trimmed by 7 bases and J by 4 bases, leaving 16 bases between them. This CDR3 has 14 residues. The CDR3 DNA follows: TGTGCCAGCACCAAAGGCGGGGGGAGCACTGAAGCTTTCTTT. Residues: CASTKGGGSTEAFF.